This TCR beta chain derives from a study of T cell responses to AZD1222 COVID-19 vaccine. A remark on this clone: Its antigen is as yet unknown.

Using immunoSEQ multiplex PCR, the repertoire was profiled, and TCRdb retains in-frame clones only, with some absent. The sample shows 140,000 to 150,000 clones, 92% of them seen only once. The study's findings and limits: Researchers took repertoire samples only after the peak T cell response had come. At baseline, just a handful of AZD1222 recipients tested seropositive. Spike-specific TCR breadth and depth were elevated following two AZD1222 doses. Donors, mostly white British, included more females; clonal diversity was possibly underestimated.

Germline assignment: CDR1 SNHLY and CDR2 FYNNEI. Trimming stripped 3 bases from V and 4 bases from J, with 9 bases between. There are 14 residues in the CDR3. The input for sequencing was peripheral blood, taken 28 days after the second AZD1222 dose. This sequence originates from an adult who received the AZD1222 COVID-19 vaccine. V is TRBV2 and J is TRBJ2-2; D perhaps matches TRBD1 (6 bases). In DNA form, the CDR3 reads TGTGCCAGCAGTGAGGACAGCAGCACCGGGGAGCTGTTTTTT. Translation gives CASSEDSSTGELFF.